Listed here are 17 T cell receptor beta chains from one sample, sequenced in a study of blood T cell repertoires in COVID-19. Some clones are missing from TCRdb's copy, which holds only in-frame ones; the method was immunoSEQ multiplex PCR. The sample comprises some 40,000 clones, roughly 63% of which are singletons, and 6.2% rests with the top ten. Specimen: peripheral blood. The source is a man older than 75 with acute or convalescent COVID-19.

The V gene is TRBV11-2, the J gene TRBJ2-7; 8 bases are a match to TRBD2. This CDR3 spans 15 amino acids. Germline values: CDR1 SGHAT, CDR2 FQNNGV. Trimming removed 5 bases from V and 2 bases from J; junction bases left unmatched: 8. In DNA form, the CDR3 reads TGTGCCAGCAGCCTGCGGGGGGCGGGCCCCTACGAGCAGTACTTC. Translation gives CASSLRGAGPYEQYF. Looking up the rest from reference TRBV11-2 and TRBJ2-7 gives the full variable domain: EAGVAQSPRYKIIEKRQSVAFWCNPISGHATLYWYQQILGQGPKLLIQFQNNGVVDDSQLPKDRFSAERLKGVDSTLKIQPAKLEDSAVYLCASSLRGAGPYEQYFGPGTRLTVT.

The chain uses TRBV3-1 (or the pseudogene TRBV3-2) and TRBJ2-1; tentatively, D is TRBD2 (6 bases). The CDR3 contains 17 residues. CDR1 and CDR2 from the germline V gene are LGHDT and YNNKEL (reference sequence). With 5 bases removed from V and 1 base from J, the gap between germline ends came to 18 bases. CDR3 bases: TGTGCCAGCAGCGGCTCGCAGGCGGAGGGGTCCTACAATGAGCAGTTCTTC. Translation: CASSGSQAEGSYNEQFF.

The gene calls are TRBV2 and TRBJ2-3; 9 nucleotides agree with TRBD1. Germline lookup yields CDR1 SNHLY and CDR2 FYNNEI. V lost 6 bases, J lost 3 bases, and 7 bases stayed unmatched. The CDR3 has 15 amino acids. For the CDR3, the DNA is TGTGCCAGCAGCCGACAGGGGGAAAATACAGATACGCAGTATTTT. Its protein product is CASSRQGENTDTQYF.

The gene calls are TRBV5-4 and TRBJ2-5; D is undetermined. Trimming left V 4 bases short and J 1 base short, with 8 bases between. This CDR3 contains 13 residues. Per germline, CDR1 SGHNT and CDR2 YYREEE (reference sequence). The CDR3 protein is CASSPGAQETQYF. CDR3 sequence (DNA): TGTGCCAGCAGCCCGGGTGCCCAAGAGACCCAGTACTTC.

This rearrangement joins TRBV19 to TRBJ1-6; TRBD1 matches at 8 bases. Germline lookup yields CDR1 LNHDA and CDR2 SQIVND (reference sequence). Trimming took 7 bases from V and 4 from J; bases not matched to a gene: 15. The CDR3 is made up of 18 amino acids. The CDR3 sequence: CASTPGGQGRKYNSPLHF. CDR3 nucleotides: TGTGCCAGTACCCCCGGAGGACAGGGTAGGAAATATAATTCACCCCTCCACTTT.

V gene TRBV10-3 combines with J gene TRBJ2-3; TRBD2 aligns across 8 bases. The CDR3 covers 15 residues. Trimming cost V 3 bases and J 3 bases; bases outside gene matches: 5. Germline loops: CDR1 ENHRY, CDR2 SYGVKD. CDR3 sequence (DNA): TGTGCCATCAGTGAAACCGGGGGGGGTACAGATACGCAGTATTTT. Amino acid sequence: CAISETGGGTDTQYF.

This rearrangement joins TRBV7-2 to TRBJ2-5; D call uncertain. Trimming removed 5 bases at V and 1 base at J, with 14 bases between. CDR1 and CDR2 (germline): SGHTA, FQGNSA. The CDR3 totals 15 residues. As DNA, the CDR3 is TGTGCCAGCAGCCCAACATATGGGCGCCAAGAGACCCAGTACTTC. Its protein product is CASSPTYGRQETQYF.

The rearrangement uses TRBV25-1 and TRBJ1-4, with TRBD1 matching over 7 bases. Germline lookup yields CDR1 MGHDK and CDR2 SYGVNS. The V and J ends lost 4 bases and 5 bases, in that order; junction bases with no gene match: 7. This CDR3 spans 15 amino acids. The CDR3 bases are TGTGCCAGCAGTGTGTCGGGACAGCTAAATGAAAAACTGTTTTTT. This translates into CASSVSGQLNEKLFF.

The chain couples TRBV18 to TRBJ1-6; perhaps TRBD1 as D (6 bases). The CDR3 covers 15 residues. V shed 3 bases and J shed 2 bases, with 8 bases lying between them. Germline V gene data show CDR1 as KGHSH and CDR2 as LQKENI. The CDR3 coding sequence is TGTGCCAGCTCACCCTCAGGGGCCTATAATTCACCCCTCCACTTT. As protein: CASSPSGAYNSPLHF.

The chain recombines TRBV6-5 with TRBJ2-5, with D possibly being TRBD2 (5 bases). The CDR3 spans 15 residues. V was shortened by 0 bases and J by 5 bases, with 13 bases between the two germline ends. Germline CDR1 and CDR2: MNHEY and SVGAGI. The CDR3 protein is CASSYSIVTGETQYF. In DNA, the CDR3 is TGTGCCAGCAGTTACTCGATAGTCACGGGGGAGACCCAGTACTTC.

V gene TRBV28 combines with J gene TRBJ2-5, with 13 bases that match TRBD2. Trimming took 2 bases from V and 7 from J; bases not matched to a gene: 10. Germline V gene lookup returns CDR1 MDHEN and CDR2 SYDVKM. The CDR3 is 17 residues long. CDR3 nucleotide sequence: TGTGCCAGCAGTTTAGAAACTAGCGGGGGGGCCTTAAGGACCCAGTACTTC. This codes for CASSLETSGGALRTQYF.

The J gene is TRBJ1-5, the V gene TRBV27; possibly TRBD1 for D (6 bases). Germline V gives CDR1 MNHEY, CDR2 SMNVEV (reference sequence). This CDR3 has 14 amino acids. Between the trimmed V and J ends, which lost 4 bases and 2 bases, there was a span of 9 bases. CDR3 protein: CASSSRTGNQPQHF. In nucleotides, the CDR3 is TGTGCCAGCAGTTCTCGGACAGGCAATCAGCCCCAGCATTTT.

The chain combines TRBV19 with TRBJ2-4; no definite D call. The CDR3 is made up of 14 amino acids. V lost 5 bases and J 8 bases, leaving 16 bases between the germline ends. Germline V gene sequence: CDR1 LNHDA, CDR2 SQIVND (reference sequence). In DNA, the CDR3 is TGTGCCAGTAGTCGACAAGAAGAAGAAGACATTCAGTACTTC. Its translation: CASSRQEEEDIQYF.

The genes are TRBV7-8 and TRBJ1-4; tentatively, D is TRBD1 (6 bases). The V gene's germline CDR1 is SGHVS and CDR2 FQNEAQ. The CDR3 runs 15 residues. V was clipped by 0 bases and J by 6 bases, with 11 bases between them. The CDR3 reads CASSLARGHHEKLFF. In DNA form, the CDR3 reads TGTGCCAGCAGCTTAGCGAGGGGACACCATGAAAAACTGTTTTTT.

The genes are TRBV10-3 and TRBJ1-1; D call uncertain. Trimming shortened V by 6 bases and J by 5 bases, and 13 bases separated the two germline ends. The germline V gene encodes CDR1 ENHRY and CDR2 SYGVKD. The CDR3 spans 13 residues. The CDR3 DNA reads as TGTGCCATCAGGGAGGGAGGCGATACTGAAGCTTTCTTT. Amino acids: CAIREGGDTEAFF.

The chain carries TRBV6-5 and TRBJ2-7, with 9 positions matching TRBD2. This CDR3 contains 15 residues. V was clipped by 5 bases and J by 4 bases; unmatched bases: 9. The germline gives CDR1 MNHEY, CDR2 SVGAGI. Here the CDR3 reads CASSREGLAFYEQYF. DNA for the CDR3: TGTGCCAGCAGTCGTGAGGGACTAGCCTTTTACGAGCAGTACTTC.

Written as DNA, the CDR3 is TGTGCCAGCCAAAGGGGGGGCTTTAACACCGGGGAGCTGTTTTTT. It codes for CASQRGGFNTGELFF. The chain joins TRBV6-5 to TRBJ2-2; D perhaps matches TRBD2 (7 bases). The CDR3 length is 15 residues. Per germline, CDR1 MNHEY and CDR2 SVGAGI. V dropped 8 bases and J dropped 2 bases, with 15 bases sitting between them.